The source of this T cell receptor beta chain is a study of chemoradiotherapy in HPV16-positive cancers. Background on the study: Functional T-cell assays on a couple of HPV16-positive patients' cells defined candidate HPV-specific clones and common TCR motifs. General study results and limits: Candidate HPV-specific clones and E7-related TCR motifs grew in tumor during treatment. Only a couple of HPV16-positive patients supplied the functional HPV-specificity definition.

On this clone: Its antigen is unknown.

Over chemoradiotherapy, repertoires were sampled more than once. Trimming took 3 bases from V and 1 from J, leaving 12 bases between them. Germline V gene sequence: CDR1 MNHEY, CDR2 SMNVEV (reference sequence). The CDR3 is 15 residues long. Sequencing was performed with immunoSEQ multiplex PCR; in TCRdb, only in-frame clones are kept and a portion is missing. The data contain 25,000 to 35,000 clones, around 88% of them singletons. This receptor was obtained from a human donor with HPV-associated anogenital cancer. The V call is TRBV27, the J call TRBJ1-1; D unresolved. Sequencing was performed on blood, taken from a patient who underwent chemoradiotherapy. CDR3 in DNA: TGTGCCAGCAGTTTTCACGTTCCACCGAACACTGAAGCTTTCTTT. This encodes CASSFHVPPNTEAFF.